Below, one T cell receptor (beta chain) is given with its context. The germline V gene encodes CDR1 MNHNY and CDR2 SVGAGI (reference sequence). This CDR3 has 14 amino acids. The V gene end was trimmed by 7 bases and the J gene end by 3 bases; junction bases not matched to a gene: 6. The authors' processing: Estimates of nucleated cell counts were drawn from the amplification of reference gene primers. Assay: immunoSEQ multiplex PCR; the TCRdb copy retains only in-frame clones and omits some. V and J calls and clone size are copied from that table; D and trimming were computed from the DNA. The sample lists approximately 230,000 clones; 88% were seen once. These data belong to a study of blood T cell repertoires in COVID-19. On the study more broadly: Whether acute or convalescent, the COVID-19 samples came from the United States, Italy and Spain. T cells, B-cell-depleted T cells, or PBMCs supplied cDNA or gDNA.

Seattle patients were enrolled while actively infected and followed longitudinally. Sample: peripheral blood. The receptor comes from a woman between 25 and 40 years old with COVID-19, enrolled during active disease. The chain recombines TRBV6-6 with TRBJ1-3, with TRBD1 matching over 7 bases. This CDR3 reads CASTETGFGNTIYF. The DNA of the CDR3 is TGTGCCAGCACCGAGACAGGGTTTGGAAACACCATATATTTT.